The clone carrying this T cell receptor (beta chain) came up a few times. The antigen remains unidentified. Trimming pared 0 bases from V and 7 bases from J, leaving 9 bases between. The V gene's germline CDR1 is LGHNA and CDR2 YNFKEQ. This CDR3 is 14 amino acids long. Via MiXCR, TCRdb re-called the RT-PCR reads, giving one row per CDR3 protein. The sample lists a few hundred thousand distinct CDR3 sequences; 10% to 12% were seen once. The sample comes from a study of response to subunit inactivated influenza vaccine. Findings and caveats of the study: It was the authors' suggestion that each seasonal influenza vaccination recruits few new T cells.

These data were likewise used in another study, on T cells expressing NK-cell markers. This second report adds: The cDNA for TCR beta came from 5'RACE template switching with UMIs. Of the CD8+ T cells in roughly 6 donors, about 1.0-7.5% belonged to dominant NKG2C+ clonotypes.

The material sequenced was PBMCs from blood, taken on the day of vaccination. The source of this sequence is a man in his forties or fifties who received an inactivated influenza vaccine. The genes are TRBV4-2 and TRBJ1-4; D is possibly TRBD1 (5 bases). CDR3 residues: CASSQDTGREKLFF. CDR3 DNA: TGTGCCAGCAGCCAAGATACAGGTCGTGAAAAACTGTTTTTT.